These 5 T cell receptor beta chains came from one sample sequenced in a study of blood T cell repertoires in COVID-19 (dated by TCRdb to between 2020 and 2021). Library construction relied on the immunoSEQ multiplex PCR assay. TCRdb provides this immuneACCESS table in a form limited to in-frame rearrangements. Some clones are lacking; in checked studies, under half of them reflect an unresolved V gene, and why the rest are absent is not known. The sample table shows 250,000 to 300,000 clones, and about 91% are seen once. 9.5% to 15% of the sample lies in the top ten. Sequenced input: peripheral blood. All receptors come from a woman in her sixties or seventies with acute or convalescent COVID-19.

The chain combines TRBV3-1 (or the pseudogene TRBV3-2) with TRBJ1-2; 7 positions match TRBD1. V shed 5 bases, J shed 2 bases, and the junction held 11 bases outside the gene matches. The germline gives CDR1 LGHDT, CDR2 YNNKEL (reference sequence). This CDR3 contains 16 residues. The CDR3 DNA is TGTGCCAGCAGCTCGATAAACCTACAGGGGAACTATGGCTACACCTTC. It encodes CASSSINLQGNYGYTF.

The genes are TRBV5-1 and TRBJ1-2; D is perhaps TRBD1 (6 bases). The V and J ends lost 4 bases and 8 bases respectively, with 18 bases between them. Germline CDR1 and CDR2: SGHRS and YFSETQ. The CDR3 has 14 amino acids. This chain's CDR3 is CASSRGGGGNGYTF. The CDR3 nucleotides are TGCGCCAGCAGCCGGGGAGGGGGAGGAAACGGCTACACCTTC.

The chain combines TRBV19 with TRBJ1-1; D is possibly TRBD1 (5 bases). V shed 4 bases and J shed 10 bases, with 19 bases lying between them. Per the germline V gene, CDR1 is LNHDA and CDR2 is SQIVND (reference sequence). There are 14 residues in the CDR3. Here the CDR3 reads CASSTIQGVLGAFF. For the CDR3, the DNA is TGTGCCAGTAGTACTATCCAGGGTGTACTCGGAGCTTTCTTT.

The chain uses TRBV5-6 and TRBJ1-5; 7 nucleotides align to TRBD1. The CDR3 length is 16 residues. With 2 bases clipped from V and 3 bases from J, the junction kept 8 bases outside the gene matches. Germline V gene lookup returns CDR1 SGHDT and CDR2 YYEEEE. Here the CDR3 reads CASSFRQGSYNQPQHF. CDR3 bases: TGTGCCAGCAGCTTCCGACAGGGATCTTACAATCAGCCCCAGCATTTT.

V is TRBV7-2 and J is TRBJ1-5; TRBD1 is a possible D gene (6 bases). The germline V gene has CDR1 SGHTA and CDR2 FQGNSA. Deletions cut 3 bases from V and 6 bases from J, with 12 bases between. This CDR3 is 14 amino acids long. The CDR3 here is CASSFRGAAQPQHF. Here the CDR3 DNA reads TGTGCCAGCAGCTTTCGGGGGGCGGCTCAGCCCCAGCATTTT.